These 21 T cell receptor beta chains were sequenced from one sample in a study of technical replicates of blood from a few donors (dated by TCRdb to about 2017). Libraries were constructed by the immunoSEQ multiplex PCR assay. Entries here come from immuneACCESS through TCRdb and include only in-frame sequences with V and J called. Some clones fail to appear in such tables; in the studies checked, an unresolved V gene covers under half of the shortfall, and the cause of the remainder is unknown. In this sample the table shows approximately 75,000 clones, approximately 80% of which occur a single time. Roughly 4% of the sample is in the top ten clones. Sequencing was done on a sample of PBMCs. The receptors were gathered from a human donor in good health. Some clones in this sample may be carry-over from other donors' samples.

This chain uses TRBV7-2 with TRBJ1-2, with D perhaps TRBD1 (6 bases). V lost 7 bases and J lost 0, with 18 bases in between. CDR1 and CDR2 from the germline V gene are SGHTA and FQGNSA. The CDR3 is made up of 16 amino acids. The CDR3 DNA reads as TGTGCCAGCACCACGGGAAAGGACAGAGCTAACTATGGCTACACCTTC. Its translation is CASTTGKDRANYGYTF.

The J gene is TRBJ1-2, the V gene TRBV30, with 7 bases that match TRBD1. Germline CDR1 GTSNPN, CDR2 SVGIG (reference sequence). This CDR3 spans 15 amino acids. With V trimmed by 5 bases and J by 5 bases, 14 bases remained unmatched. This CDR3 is CAWVGAEGAPYGYTF. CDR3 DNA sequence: TGTGCCTGGGTCGGGGCGGAGGGGGCCCCTTATGGCTACACCTTC.

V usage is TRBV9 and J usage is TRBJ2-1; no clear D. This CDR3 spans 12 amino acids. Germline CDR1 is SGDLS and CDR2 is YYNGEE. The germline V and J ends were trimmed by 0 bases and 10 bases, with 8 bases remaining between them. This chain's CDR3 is CASSVGGGEQFF. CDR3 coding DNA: TGTGCCAGCAGCGTAGGTGGCGGCGAGCAGTTCTTC.

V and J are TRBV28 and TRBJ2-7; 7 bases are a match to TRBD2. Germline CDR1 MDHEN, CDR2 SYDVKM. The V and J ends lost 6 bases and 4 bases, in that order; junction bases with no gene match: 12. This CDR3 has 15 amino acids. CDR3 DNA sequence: TGTGCCAGCAGAGTCTTCGCGGGAGAAGGGTACGAGCAGTACTTC. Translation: CASRVFAGEGYEQYF. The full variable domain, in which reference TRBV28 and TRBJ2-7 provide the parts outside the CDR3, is DVKVTQSSRYLVKRTGEKVFLECVQDMDHENMFWYRQDPGLGLRLIYFSYDVKMKEKGDIPEGYSVSREKKERFSLILESASTNQTSMYLCASRVFAGEGYEQYFGPGTRLTVT.

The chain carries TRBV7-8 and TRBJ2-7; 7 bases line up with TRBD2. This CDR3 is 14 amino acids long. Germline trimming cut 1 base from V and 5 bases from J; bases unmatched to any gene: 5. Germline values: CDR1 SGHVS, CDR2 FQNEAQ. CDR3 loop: CASSLGEGIDEQYF. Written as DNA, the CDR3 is TGTGCCAGCAGCTTAGGGGAGGGCATAGACGAGCAGTACTTC.

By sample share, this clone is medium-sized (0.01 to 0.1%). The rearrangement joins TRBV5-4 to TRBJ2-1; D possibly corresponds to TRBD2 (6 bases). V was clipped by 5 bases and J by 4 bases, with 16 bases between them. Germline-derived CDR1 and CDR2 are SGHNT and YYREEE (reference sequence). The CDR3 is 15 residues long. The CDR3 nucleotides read TGTGCCAGCAGTCAGGCCGCTGGGGGGTACAATGAGCAGTTCTTC. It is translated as CASSQAAGGYNEQFF.

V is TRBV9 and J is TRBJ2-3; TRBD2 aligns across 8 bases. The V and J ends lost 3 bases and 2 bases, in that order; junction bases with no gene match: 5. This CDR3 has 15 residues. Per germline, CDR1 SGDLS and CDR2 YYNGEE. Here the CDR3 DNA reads TGTGCCAGCAGCGCCGGGGGGGCCCCCACAGATACGCAGTATTTT. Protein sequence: CASSAGGAPTDTQYF.

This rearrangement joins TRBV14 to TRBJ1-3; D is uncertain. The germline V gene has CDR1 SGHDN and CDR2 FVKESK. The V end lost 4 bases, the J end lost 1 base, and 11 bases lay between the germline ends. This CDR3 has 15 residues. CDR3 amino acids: CASSLSRGSGNTIYF. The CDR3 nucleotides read TGTGCCAGCAGCCTGAGTCGGGGTTCTGGAAACACCATATATTTT. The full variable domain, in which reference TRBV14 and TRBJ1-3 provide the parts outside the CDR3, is EAGVTQFPSHSVIEKGQTVTLRCDPISGHDNLYWYRRVMGKEIKFLLHFVKESKQDESGMPNNRFLAERTGGTYSTLKVQPAELEDSGVYFCASSLSRGSGNTIYFGEGSWLTVV.

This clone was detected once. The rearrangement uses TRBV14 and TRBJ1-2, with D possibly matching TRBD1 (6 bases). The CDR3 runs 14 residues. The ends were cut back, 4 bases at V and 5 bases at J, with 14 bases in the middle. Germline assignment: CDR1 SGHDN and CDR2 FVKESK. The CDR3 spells CASSRTANSYGYTF. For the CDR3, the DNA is TGTGCCAGCAGCCGGACAGCGAACTCATATGGCTACACCTTC.

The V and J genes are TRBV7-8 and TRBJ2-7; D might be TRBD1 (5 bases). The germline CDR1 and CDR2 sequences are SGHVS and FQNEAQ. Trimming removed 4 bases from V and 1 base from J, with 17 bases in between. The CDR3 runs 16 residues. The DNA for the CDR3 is TGTGCCAGCAGCTCTGGGTACCGGACACATTCCTACGAGCAGTACTTC. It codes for CASSSGYRTHSYEQYF.

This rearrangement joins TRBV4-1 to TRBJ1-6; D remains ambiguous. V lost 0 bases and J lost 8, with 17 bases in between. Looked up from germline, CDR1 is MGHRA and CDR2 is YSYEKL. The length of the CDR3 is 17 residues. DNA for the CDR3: TGCGCCAGCAGCCAAGATGAAACAGCTCAGGTTTATTCACCCCTCCACTTT. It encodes CASSQDETAQVYSPLHF.

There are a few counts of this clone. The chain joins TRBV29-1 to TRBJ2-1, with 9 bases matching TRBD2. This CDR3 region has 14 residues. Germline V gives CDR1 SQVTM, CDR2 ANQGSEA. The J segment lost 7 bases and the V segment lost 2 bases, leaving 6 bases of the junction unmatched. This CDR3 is CSVEYLAGSNEQFF. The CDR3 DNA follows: TGCAGCGTTGAATATCTAGCGGGATCGAATGAGCAGTTCTTC.

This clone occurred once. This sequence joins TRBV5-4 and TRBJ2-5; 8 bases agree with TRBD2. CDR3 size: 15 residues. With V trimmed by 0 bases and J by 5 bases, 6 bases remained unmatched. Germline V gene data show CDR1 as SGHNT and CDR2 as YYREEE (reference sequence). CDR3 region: CASSLGGLGAETQYF. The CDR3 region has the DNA TGTGCCAGCAGCTTGGGGGGACTAGGCGCGGAGACCCAGTACTTC.

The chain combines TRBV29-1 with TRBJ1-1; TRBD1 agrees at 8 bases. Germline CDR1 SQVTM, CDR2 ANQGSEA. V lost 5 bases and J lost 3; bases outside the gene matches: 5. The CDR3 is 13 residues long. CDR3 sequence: CSVSAGGDTEAFF. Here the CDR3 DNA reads TGCAGCGTTTCAGCAGGGGGCGACACTGAAGCTTTCTTT.

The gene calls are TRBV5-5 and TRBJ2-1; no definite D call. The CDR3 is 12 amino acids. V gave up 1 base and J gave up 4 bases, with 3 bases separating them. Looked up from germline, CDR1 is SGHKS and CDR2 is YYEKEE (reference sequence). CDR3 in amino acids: CASSLSYNEQFF. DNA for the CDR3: TGTGCCAGCAGCTTGTCTTACAATGAGCAGTTCTTC.

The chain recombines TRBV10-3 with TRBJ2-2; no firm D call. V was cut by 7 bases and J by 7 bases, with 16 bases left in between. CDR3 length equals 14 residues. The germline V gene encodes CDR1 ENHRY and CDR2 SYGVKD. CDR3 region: CAIKVWSDHGELFF. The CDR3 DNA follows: TGTGCCATCAAAGTTTGGAGCGATCACGGGGAGCTGTTTTTT.

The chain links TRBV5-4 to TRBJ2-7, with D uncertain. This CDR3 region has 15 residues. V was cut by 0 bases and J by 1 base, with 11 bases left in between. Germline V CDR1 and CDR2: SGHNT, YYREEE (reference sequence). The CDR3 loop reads CASSLAADTSYEQYF. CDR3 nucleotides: TGTGCCAGCAGCTTGGCCGCAGACACTTCCTACGAGCAGTACTTC. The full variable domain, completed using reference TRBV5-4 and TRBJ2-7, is ETGVTQSPTHLIKTRGQQVTLRCSSQSGHNTVSWYQQALGQGPQFIFQYYREEENGRGNFPPRFSGLQFPNYSSELNVNALELDDSALYLCASSLAADTSYEQYFGPGTRLTVT.

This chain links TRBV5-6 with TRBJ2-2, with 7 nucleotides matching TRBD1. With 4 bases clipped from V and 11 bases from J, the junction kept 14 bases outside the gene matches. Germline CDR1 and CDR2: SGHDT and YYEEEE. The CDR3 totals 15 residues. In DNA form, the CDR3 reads TGTGCCAGCAGCCCCTCAGGGGGAATTCTTTTAGAGCTGTTTTTT. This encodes CASSPSGGILLELFF.

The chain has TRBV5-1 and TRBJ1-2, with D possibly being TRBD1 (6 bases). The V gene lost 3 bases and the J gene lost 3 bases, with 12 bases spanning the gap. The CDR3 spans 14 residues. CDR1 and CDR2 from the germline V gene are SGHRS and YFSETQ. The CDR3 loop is CASSSTWGHYGYTF. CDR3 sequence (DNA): TGCGCCAGCAGCTCTACCTGGGGGCACTATGGCTACACCTTC.

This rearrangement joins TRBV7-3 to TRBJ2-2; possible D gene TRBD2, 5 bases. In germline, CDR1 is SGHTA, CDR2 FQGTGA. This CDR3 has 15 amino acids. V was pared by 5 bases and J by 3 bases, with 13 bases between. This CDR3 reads CASSPSGRDTGELFF. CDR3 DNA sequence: TGTGCCAGCAGCCCCAGCGGACGGGACACCGGGGAGCTGTTTTTT.

The CDR3 reads CSVEGRTPPQETQYF. The CDR3 DNA reads TGCAGCGTTGAGGGGCGGACCCCACCCCAGGAGACCCAGTACTTC. The V and J genes are TRBV29-1 and TRBJ2-5, with a tentative D call TRBD1 (5 bases). The length of the CDR3 is 15 residues. V shed 3 bases and J shed 5 bases, with 19 bases lying between them. Looked up from germline, CDR1 is SQVTM and CDR2 is ANQGSEA.